A single sample is the source of the 7 T cell receptor beta chains below, sequenced in a study of PD-1 blockade in classical Hodgkin lymphoma. The patients all showed relapse after autologous stem cell transplantation, while their brentuximab vedotin exposure varied. Assay: immunoSEQ multiplex PCR; the TCRdb copy retains only in-frame clones and omits some. In the table there are roughly 100,000 clones, around nine tenths of which are singletons. The input for sequencing was peripheral blood mononuclear cells (PBMCs), taken before the second cycle of nivolumab. The source is a human donor with classical Hodgkin lymphoma.

The rearrangement links TRBV19 to TRBJ1-1, with 8 bases that match TRBD1. Germline V gives CDR1 LNHDA, CDR2 SQIVND (reference sequence). Losses at the gene ends were 3 bases for V and 5 bases for J; bases not matched to a gene: 5. The CDR3 covers 14 residues. CDR3 sequence (DNA): TGTGCCAGTAGTATGACAGGGGCGGGGACTGAAGCTTTCTTT. As protein: CASSMTGAGTEAFF.

The V and J genes are TRBV10-3 and TRBJ2-3; 12 positions match TRBD2. Germline CDR1 is ENHRY and CDR2 is SYGVKD. V shed 2 bases and J 0 bases; nucleotides not matched to a gene: 3. The CDR3 sequence is 17 residues long. The CDR3 sequence is CAISEPTSGGSTDTQYF. The DNA of the CDR3 is TGTGCCATCAGTGAGCCGACTAGCGGGGGCAGCACAGATACGCAGTATTTT.

This chain uses TRBV9 with TRBJ2-7; D unclear. The CDR3 loop spans 17 amino acids. CDR1 and CDR2 from the germline V gene are SGDLS and YYNGEE. V was clipped by 3 bases and J by 2 bases, with 21 bases between them. CDR3 sequence: CASSAIPPARRAYEQYF. The CDR3 bases are TGTGCCAGCAGCGCAATCCCCCCCGCCCGGAGAGCCTACGAGCAGTACTTC.

This chain links TRBV7-9 with TRBJ1-2; TRBD1 might be the D (5 bases). V was clipped by 4 bases and J by 3 bases, with 15 bases between them. The germline V gene encodes CDR1 SEHNR and CDR2 FQNEAQ (reference sequence). The length of the CDR3 is 15 residues. CDR3 loop: CASSSPGGGYYGYTF. The CDR3 coding sequence is TGTGCCAGCAGCTCCCCCGGGGGGGGGTACTATGGCTACACCTTC.

The chain has TRBV18 and TRBJ1-2; no firm D call. Trimming removed 2 bases at V and 0 bases at J, with 13 bases between. The CDR3 length is 16 residues. Per germline, CDR1 KGHSH and CDR2 LQKENI. The CDR3 here is CASSPSSGPTNYGYTF. In DNA form, the CDR3 reads TGTGCCAGCTCACCATCTTCTGGGCCCACTAACTATGGCTACACCTTC.

The DNA of the CDR3 is TGCGCCAGCAGCGCAGGGCGACAAGTTCCCAGATCACCCCTCCACTTT. It encodes CASSAGRQVPRSPLHF. This chain uses TRBV5-1 with TRBJ1-6; D is possibly TRBD1 (5 bases). CDR1 and CDR2 (germline): SGHRS, YFSETQ. The CDR3 sequence is 16 residues long. V was pared by 4 bases and J by 10 bases, with 21 bases between.

In its sample, this clone was seen once. The chain links TRBV11-2 to TRBJ1-5; D is undetermined. V was cut by 5 bases and J by 4 bases, with 6 bases left in between. CDR1 is SGHAT and CDR2 is FQNNGV in the germline V gene. This CDR3 is built from 12 residues. The CDR3 region is CASSPLNQPQHF. The CDR3 DNA is TGTGCCAGCAGCCCACTTAATCAGCCCCAGCATTTT.